The present entry profiles one T cell receptor beta chain with its context. Its specific antigen is unknown. The input lacks base qualities; no much larger clone sits a single base away. The CDR3 regions of human TCRbeta chains were analyzed by immunosequencing. The paper's data handling went like this. Repertoire TCRs were matched against a reference library of SARS-CoV-2-specific TCRs generated with the MIRA antigen-specificity platform. Breadth was defined as the fraction of unique TCRs that were SARS-CoV-2-associated. Depth was defined as the fraction of total T cells that were SARS-CoV-2-associated. Each spike-specific TCR was assigned to its reactive spike region and to a CD4 or CD8 class using the MIRA data. Log10-transformed breadth and depth values were compared by one-way ANOVA with Sidak's multiple comparisons tests. In TCRdb, the immuneACCESS table is reduced to in-frame sequences with V and J assigned. These tables do not hold every clone; where another copy was compared, an unresolved V gene accounts for under half, and the others remain unexplained. V and J calls and clone size are as listed in that table; D and trimming were resolved from the DNA. Counted in this sample were some 130,000 clones; roughly 88% of them appeared once. Less than 1.3% of the sample is in the top ten clones.

The sample belongs to a study of T cell responses to AZD1222 COVID-19 vaccine (dated by TCRdb to the early 2020s). Regarding the study in general: TCR sequencing was performed for 230 to 250 trial participants, of whom approximately 200 were given two doses of AZD1222 and 26 were given two doses of MenACWY control vaccine. Trial participants were enrolled by age into 18-55, 56-69 and 70-plus year subgroups, with roughly 160, 29 and 62 TCR-sequenced participants respectively.

The sample's time point, from its label and the paper: about 28 days (+/-7) after the second vaccine dose. Because spike-specific TCR depth and breadth did not differ between the two schedules, AZD1222 recipients who got a second dose at roughly 4 weeks were pooled with those who got a second dose at roughly 12 weeks. Vaccinee samples were obtained from the UK trials COV001 and COV002, which included a single-blind randomized controlled phase 2/3 trial of AZD1222 (ChAdOx1 nCoV-19) in healthy adults. For TCRbeta chain sequencing, PBMC samples from trial participants were taken at day 0 and at day 28 after the second dose. The CDR3 sequence holds 15 residues, the cysteine and phenylalanine included. The retained sequence is limited to the CDR3, 45 bases, with the frame set at the first base. The germline ends are 16 bases apart after V is trimmed by 4 bases and J by 6 bases. Based on the germline V gene, the CDR1 and CDR2 sequences are MDHEN and SYDVKM.

Broad study findings and their caveats: The whole spike protein was spanned by vaccine-associated CD4 TCRs, and dominant responses were seen in regions 160-218 and 743-854. Only a handful of AZD1222 recipients were SARS-CoV-2 seropositive at baseline, limiting conclusions about previously exposed vaccinees. Because no day 14 peak-response samples were available, the repertoires could be characterized only after the peak T cell response. Participants were mostly white British, with more females than males. The authors suggested clonal diversity may have been underestimated. In the small 56-69-year group, the increase in depth fell short of significance, most likely because of low power. Nearly half of unique spike-specific TCRs reportedly recognized epitopes outside regions mutated in the B.1.351 and B.1.1.7 variants. After two AZD1222 doses, both the breadth and the depth of spike-specific TCRs were significantly higher than at day 0 and than in MenACWY recipients.

The V gene is TRBV28 and the J gene is TRBJ2-1; the D segment could be TRBD2, given 6 matching bases. The TCR originated in an adult who received the AZD1222 COVID-19 vaccine. The sample in question was peripheral blood, obtained 28 days after the second AZD1222 dose. The DNA reads TGTGCCAGCAGTTCCCCGGGGCAGGGAGGCAATGAGCAGTTCTTC. This codes for CASSSPGQGGNEQFF.